These 21 T cell receptor beta chains originate from one sample sequenced in a study of blood T cell repertoires in COVID-19 (dated by TCRdb to the early 2020s). The library was produced with the immunoSEQ multiplex PCR assay. TCRdb obtained this table from immuneACCESS and retained in-frame rearrangements with V and J assigned. These tables miss some clones; where compared with another copy, unresolved V genes account for less than half of the shortfall, and the remainder is unexplained. Within this sample are over 400,000 clones, with 86% of them counted one time only. 1.4% of the sample is in the top ten clones. Sequenced input: peripheral blood. The receptors shown here come from a young woman with active or convalescent COVID-19.

V gene TRBV6-6 combines with J gene TRBJ1-3; D gene unclear. V lost 7 bases, J lost 4 bases, and 8 bases lay in between. CDR1 MNHNY and CDR2 SVGAGI come from the germline V gene (reference sequence). CDR3 length: 12 amino acids. The CDR3 region is CASTGSGNTIYF. The CDR3 bases are TGTGCCAGCACGGGTTCGGGAAACACCATATATTTT.

This clone has more than one count but fewer than ten. V is TRBV3-1 (or the pseudogene TRBV3-2) and J is TRBJ2-1; TRBD2 agrees at 11 bases. The CDR3 has 14 amino acids. Germline V lookup: CDR1 LGHDT, CDR2 YNNKEL (reference sequence). The junction had 4 bases not matched to a gene; V was cut back by 3 bases and J by 9 bases. The CDR3 is CASSHTSGGIEQFF. The DNA of the CDR3 is TGTGCCAGCAGCCATACTAGCGGGGGTATTGAGCAGTTCTTC.

The V call is TRBV29-1, the J call TRBJ2-6; D is perhaps TRBD2 (6 bases). CDR1 and CDR2 (germline): SQVTM, ANQGSEA. The CDR3 has 13 residues. Trimming pared 6 bases from V and 4 bases from J, leaving 10 bases between. CDR3 protein: CSVGLSGANVLTF. CDR3 coding DNA: TGCAGCGTCGGACTATCCGGGGCCAACGTCCTGACTTTC.

This chain connects TRBV9 to TRBJ1-4; D gene ambiguous. Germline CDR1 reads SGDLS; CDR2 reads YYNGEE. V lost 0 bases and J 3 bases, leaving 9 bases between the germline ends. This CDR3 is 15 amino acids long. CDR3 loop: CASSVAGGANEKLFF. DNA for the CDR3: TGTGCCAGCAGCGTAGCCGGAGGCGCTAATGAAAAACTGTTTTTT.

This sequence joins TRBV25-1 and TRBJ2-7, with TRBD2 identical over 12 bases. The CDR3 is 15 amino acids. The germline V gene encodes CDR1 MGHDK and CDR2 SYGVNS. Losses at the gene ends were 5 bases for V and 3 bases for J; bases not matched to a gene: 5. As DNA, the CDR3 is TGTGCCAGCAGTAGCCCTAGCGGGAGGGACTACGAGCAGTACTTC. Encoded protein: CASSSPSGRDYEQYF.

In this sample, this clone turned up once. The chain couples TRBV9 to TRBJ1-5; D gene uncertain. The germline gives CDR1 SGDLS, CDR2 YYNGEE. The CDR3 spans 13 residues. V was trimmed by 3 bases and J by 4 bases, leaving 8 bases between them. The CDR3 region has the DNA TGTGCCAGCAGCGCCGGGAGAAATCAGCCCCAGCATTTT. It encodes CASSAGRNQPQHF.

The rearrangement links TRBV9 to TRBJ1-4; 7 nucleotides align to TRBD1. V lost 7 bases, J lost 0 bases, and 9 bases stayed unmatched. Germline loops: CDR1 SGDLS, CDR2 YYNGEE. The CDR3 runs to 16 residues. The CDR3 protein is CASGGTARPTNEKLFF. CDR3 DNA sequence: TGTGCCAGCGGCGGGACAGCGCGACCAACTAATGAAAAACTGTTTTTT.

The chain links TRBV5-1 to TRBJ2-5; 10 bases are a match to TRBD2. With V trimmed by 4 bases and J by 2 bases, 5 bases remained unmatched. The CDR3 is 15 residues long. Germline V gives CDR1 SGHRS, CDR2 YFSETQ. CDR3 DNA sequence: TGCGCCAGCAGCCATTCAGCGGGGGGGCAAGAGACCCAGTACTTC. Residues: CASSHSAGGQETQYF.

V and J are TRBV3-1 (or the pseudogene TRBV3-2) and TRBJ2-5; 9 bases are a match to TRBD2. J gave up 5 bases and V 3 bases, and 7 bases lay outside the gene matches. CDR1 is LGHDT and CDR2 is YNNKEL in the germline V gene (reference sequence). This CDR3 region has 15 residues. This chain's CDR3 is CASSHRRGGGETQYF. The CDR3 nucleotides read TGTGCCAGCAGCCATCGGCGGGGGGGCGGGGAGACCCAGTACTTC.

The rearrangement joins TRBV5-1 to TRBJ1-1, with D possibly TRBD1 on 6 matching bases. Trimming took off 3 bases at V and 4 bases at J, with 19 bases between the two ends. The CDR3 has 16 residues. Germline CDR1 and CDR2: SGHRS and YFSETQ. CDR3 sequence: CASSSNPTGGGTEAFF. The DNA of the CDR3 is TGCGCCAGCAGCTCAAACCCGACAGGCGGGGGCACTGAAGCTTTCTTT.

The chain uses TRBV4-1 and TRBJ2-5; 9 bases map to TRBD1. V dropped 0 bases and J dropped 5; count of bases not matched to a gene: 7. This CDR3 has 16 residues. CDR1 is MGHRA and CDR2 is YSYEKL in the germline V gene. CDR3 sequence: CASSQETGTGYETQYF. The CDR3 bases are TGCGCCAGCAGCCAAGAAACCGGGACAGGGTACGAGACCCAGTACTTC.

This chain connects TRBV5-8 to TRBJ2-1; 10 bases line up with TRBD2. The CDR3 runs to 16 residues. The V gene's germline CDR1 is SGHTS and CDR2 YDEGEE. V lost 1 base, J lost 2 bases, and 3 bases stayed unmatched. The CDR3 spells CASSLLLAGTYNEQFF. The CDR3, as DNA: TGTGCCAGCAGCTTGTTACTAGCGGGGACCTACAATGAGCAGTTCTTC.

The V gene is TRBV6-1, the J gene TRBJ1-2; no definite D call. The length of the CDR3 is 15 residues. V was cut by 3 bases and J by 3 bases, with 14 bases left in between. CDR1 and CDR2 from the germline V gene are MNHNS and SASEGT. CDR3 DNA sequence: TGTGCCAGCAGTGACCTGCCGGAGCTCGACTATGGCTACACCTTC. Translated, it gives CASSDLPELDYGYTF.

The chain links TRBV29-1 to TRBJ1-1; the match to TRBD1 covers 7 bases. This CDR3 contains 13 residues. Germline CDR1 and CDR2: SQVTM and ANQGSEA. V lost 5 bases, J lost 6 bases, and 9 bases stayed unmatched. Here the CDR3 reads CSVLRRDRPEAFF. The CDR3, as DNA: TGCAGCGTTCTGCGTCGGGACAGACCTGAAGCTTTCTTT.

The chain has TRBV27 and TRBJ2-7, with 9 nucleotides matching TRBD1. Germline V gene sequence: CDR1 MNHEY, CDR2 SMNVEV (reference sequence). The CDR3 spans 15 residues. V dropped 6 bases and J dropped 1; count of bases not matched to a gene: 7. The CDR3 DNA follows: TGTGCCAGCAGCCCGTCCGGGACAGGGTCCTACGAGCAGTACTTC. Translated: CASSPSGTGSYEQYF.

The gene calls are TRBV5-4 and TRBJ2-5, with TRBD1 matching over 7 bases. Germline trimming cut 0 bases from V and 4 bases from J; bases unmatched to any gene: 6. The CDR3 covers 15 residues. CDR1 is SGHNT and CDR2 is YYREEE in the germline V gene (reference sequence). The CDR3 sequence: CASSLVDRDGETQYF. CDR3 coding DNA: TGTGCCAGCAGCTTGGTTGACAGGGATGGAGAGACCCAGTACTTC.

In the case of this clone: The sample holds other DNA sequences that translate to the same CDR3. The chain carries TRBV11-2 and TRBJ2-7, with D hard to call. Germline-derived CDR1 and CDR2 are SGHAT and FQNNGV. V gave up 2 bases and J gave up 4 bases, with 3 bases separating them. The CDR3 consists of 11 residues. The CDR3 protein is CASSLLYEQYF. The CDR3 DNA reads as TGTGCCAGCAGCTTACTGTACGAGCAGTACTTC.

V usage is TRBV27 and J usage is TRBJ2-7, with 7 bases lining up with TRBD1. V lost 4 bases and J lost 0; bases outside the gene matches: 9. CDR3 length equals 16 residues. Germline lookup yields CDR1 MNHEY and CDR2 SMNVEV (reference sequence). CDR3 sequence: CASSSYDRESSYEQYF. The CDR3 DNA is TGTGCCAGCAGTTCGTATGACAGGGAGAGCTCCTACGAGCAGTACTTC.

The chain carries TRBV10-2 and TRBJ2-5; 11 bases map to TRBD2. This CDR3 spans 15 amino acids. Germline V gene sequence: CDR1 WSHSY, CDR2 SAAADI. J lost 4 bases, V lost 3 bases, and 4 bases had no gene match. Written as DNA, the CDR3 is TGCGCCAGCAGTGACCAAGGACTAGCGGGAGAGACCCAGTACTTC. Its translation is CASSDQGLAGETQYF.

The chain links TRBV30 to TRBJ2-5; D possibly corresponds to TRBD2 (5 bases). This CDR3 has 13 residues. CDR1 is GTSNPN, CDR2 SVGIG, per germline (reference sequence). V was cut by 1 base and J by 5 bases, with 11 bases left in between. The CDR3 nucleotides read TGTGCCTGGAGTGGAGGGCTGGGGGAGACCCAGTACTTC. Translating it yields CAWSGGLGETQYF.

The V call is TRBV18, the J call TRBJ2-3; 8 positions agree with TRBD1. The V gene end was trimmed by 1 base and the J gene end by 1 base; junction bases not matched to a gene: 7. The CDR3 spans 17 residues. Germline CDR1 and CDR2: KGHSH and LQKENI. The CDR3 spells CASSPLPPGQGTDTQYF. CDR3 bases: TGTGCCAGCTCACCACTACCTCCGGGACAGGGCACAGATACGCAGTATTTT.